One T cell receptor (beta chain) is described in this entry. Germline CDR1 and CDR2: SGDLS and YYNGEE. The CDR3 runs 15 residues. V trimming: 5 bases; J trimming: 5 bases; junction bases outside the gene matches: 7. This sample is part of a study of blood T cell repertoires in COVID-19. In the original analysis: Cell counts per sample came from amplifying reference gene primers. Sequenced by immunoSEQ multiplex PCR; TCRdb stores in-frame clones only, minus some. That table supplies the V and J calls and clone size; D and trimming were determined from the DNA. The table shows 190,000 or so clones, with about 87% occurring only once.

This TCR came from a man aged 35-49 years with active or convalescent COVID-19. V is TRBV9 and J is TRBJ1-2; 12 nucleotides line up with TRBD1. The sequenced sample consisted of peripheral blood. The CDR3 bases are TGTGCCAGCAGTCTGGGGGGACAGGGGGCATATGGCTACACCTTC. Encoded protein: CASSLGGQGAYGYTF.